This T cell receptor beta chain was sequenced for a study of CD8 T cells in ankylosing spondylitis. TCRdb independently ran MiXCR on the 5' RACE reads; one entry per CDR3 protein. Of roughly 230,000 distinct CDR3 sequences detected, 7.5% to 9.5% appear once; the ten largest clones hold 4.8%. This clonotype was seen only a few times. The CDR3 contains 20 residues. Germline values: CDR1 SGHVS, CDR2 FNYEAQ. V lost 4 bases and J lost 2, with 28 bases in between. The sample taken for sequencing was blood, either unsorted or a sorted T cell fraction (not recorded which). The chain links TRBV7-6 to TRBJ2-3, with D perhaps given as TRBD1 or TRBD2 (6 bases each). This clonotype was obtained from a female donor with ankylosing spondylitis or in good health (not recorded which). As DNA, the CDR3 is TGTGCCAGCAGCTCACCCAACCCAGGGGACTTATTCCTTTACACAGATACGCAGTATTTT. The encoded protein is CASSSPNPGDLFLYTDTQYF.